What follows are 23 T cell receptor beta chains derived from one specimen sequenced in a study of shared clonotypes between healthy human individuals. Measured with immunoSEQ multiplex PCR; TCRdb has only the in-frame clones, and not every one. The sample consists of 2 million to 3 million clones, roughly 93% of them appearing once. The sequenced sample consisted of naive CD4+ T cells from PBMCs. Subset specified: CD45RA+ positively selected. These receptors originate from a man younger than 30 in good health. Some clones in this sample may be carry-over from other donors' samples.

V and J are TRBV4-1 and TRBJ2-3; 7 bases match TRBD1. From germline, CDR1 is MGHRA and CDR2 YSYEKL. The CDR3 spans 14 residues. Germline trimming cut 8 bases from V and 1 base from J; bases unmatched to any gene: 6. The CDR3 loop is CASRRQGGTDTQYF. For the CDR3, the DNA is TGCGCCAGCCGCCGACAGGGTGGCACAGATACGCAGTATTTT.

The gene calls are TRBV6-1 and TRBJ1-1, with D maybe TRBD1 (6 bases). Germline V gene data show CDR1 as MNHNS and CDR2 as SASEGT. The CDR3 consists of 15 residues. Trimming took off 2 bases at V and 4 bases at J, with 14 bases between the two ends. The DNA of the CDR3 is TGTGCCAGCAGTGAATTGGGGACACCCATCACTGAAGCTTTCTTT. This codes for CASSELGTPITEAFF.

The rearrangement links TRBV6-1 to TRBJ1-6, with D unclear. There are 13 residues in the CDR3. V lost 4 bases, J lost 6 bases, and 7 bases lay in between. CDR1 and CDR2 (germline): MNHNS, SASEGT. In nucleotides, the CDR3 is TGTGCCAGCAGTGCTGAGAGTAATTCACCCCTCCACTTT. Its translation: CASSAESNSPLHF.

The V and J genes are TRBV2 and TRBJ1-1; D gene unclear. The CDR3 has 14 amino acids. The germline gives CDR1 SNHLY, CDR2 FYNNEI. V dropped 8 bases and J dropped 0 bases, with 13 bases sitting between them. The CDR3 bases are TGTGCCAGCGGAAACGAAGGGCTGAACACTGAAGCTTTCTTT. Residues: CASGNEGLNTEAFF.

The chain couples TRBV10-2 to TRBJ2-7; possibly TRBD1 for D (6 bases). CDR3 length: 13 residues. The V gene's germline CDR1 is WSHSY and CDR2 SAAADI. Trimming stripped 7 bases from V and 3 bases from J, with 13 bases between. CDR3 sequence (DNA): TGCGCCAGCAATATTGACAGGTACTACGAGCAGTACTTC. It translates to CASNIDRYYEQYF.

V gene TRBV6-1 combines with J gene TRBJ1-4; TRBD1 matches 10 bases. Trimming at V came to 6 bases and at J to 6 bases, leaving 7 bases not matched to a gene. CDR1 is MNHNS and CDR2 is SASEGT in the germline V gene. CDR3 length equals 15 residues. Written as DNA, the CDR3 is TGTGCCAGCAGCATGACCGGGACAGGGGATGAAAAACTGTTTTTT. Its translation is CASSMTGTGDEKLFF.

Turning to this clone: Within the sample, other DNA sequences also encode this same CDR3. CDR3 protein: CASSPGTGELFF. The CDR3 coding sequence is TGTGCCAGCAGCCCGGGGACCGGGGAGCTGTTTTTT. This rearrangement joins TRBV5-4 to TRBJ2-2; possibly TRBD2 for D (5 bases). This CDR3 has 12 residues. Germline V CDR1 and CDR2: SGHNT, YYREEE (reference sequence). V shed 4 bases and J shed 5 bases, with 6 bases lying between them. The full variable domain, completed using reference TRBV5-4 and TRBJ2-2, is ETGVTQSPTHLIKTRGQQVTLRCSSQSGHNTVSWYQQALGQGPQFIFQYYREEENGRGNFPPRFSGLQFPNYSSELNVNALELDDSALYLCASSPGTGELFFGEGSRLTVL.

The V gene is TRBV15, the J gene TRBJ1-5; D unclear. Germline assignment: CDR1 LNHNV and CDR2 YYDKDF (reference sequence). Trimming took 0 bases from V and 4 from J, leaving 7 bases between them. The CDR3 consists of 14 residues. The CDR3 loop is CATSREGRNQPQHF. The CDR3 DNA is TGTGCCACCAGCAGAGAAGGAAGAAATCAGCCCCAGCATTTT. Full variable domain (remainder filled in from reference TRBV15 and TRBJ1-5): DAMVIQNPRYQVTQFGKPVTLSCSQTLNHNVMYWYQQKSSQAPKLLFHYYDKDFNNEADTPDNFQSRRPNTSFCFLDIRSPGLGDTAMYLCATSREGRNQPQHFGDGTRLSIL.

The chain joins TRBV29-1 to TRBJ2-7; the match to TRBD1 covers 8 bases. CDR3 length equals 14 residues. The V gene's germline CDR1 is SQVTM and CDR2 ANQGSEA. After removal of 6 bases from V and 5 bases from J, the junction contained 12 bases not matched to a gene. The CDR3 sequence is CSVDREDALNEQYF. The CDR3 DNA is TGCAGCGTGGACAGGGAAGACGCTCTTAACGAGCAGTACTTC.

This chain uses TRBV6-5 with TRBJ2-7; a possible D gene is TRBD2 (7 bases). V lost 5 bases, J lost 2 bases, and 16 bases lay in between. Germline lookup yields CDR1 MNHEY and CDR2 SVGAGI. The CDR3 loop spans 15 amino acids. The CDR3 reads CASSGGAAAAYEQYF. The CDR3 region has the DNA TGTGCCAGCAGTGGGGGGGCAGCTGCCGCCTACGAGCAGTACTTC.

The V gene is TRBV19, the J gene TRBJ2-7; 7 positions match TRBD1. This CDR3 is 16 amino acids long. Losses at the gene ends were 6 bases for V and 7 bases for J; bases not matched to a gene: 18. Germline values: CDR1 LNHDA, CDR2 SQIVND (reference sequence). The CDR3 region has the DNA TGTGCCAGTAGCTCGACCCACCGGGACAGCGCCCGGGAGCAGTACTTC. It specifies CASSSTHRDSAREQYF.

This chain joins TRBV28 and TRBJ1-4, with D possibly TRBD1 on 6 matching bases. Germline V gene data show CDR1 as MDHEN and CDR2 as SYDVKM. This CDR3 region has 15 residues. Trimming pared 5 bases from V and 10 bases from J, leaving 20 bases between. The CDR3 DNA reads as TGTGCCAGCAGTCTCCCCGGGGAGGGAGGGGGAAAACTGTTTTTT. This sequence encodes CASSLPGEGGGKLFF.

The chain combines TRBV5-1 with TRBJ1-1; 8 nucleotides align to TRBD1. This CDR3 has 16 residues. Trimming removed 2 bases from V and 2 bases from J; junction bases left unmatched: 8. Germline CDR1 SGHRS, CDR2 YFSETQ. The CDR3 region is CASSFIQGAGNTEAFF. The CDR3 DNA sequence: TGCGCCAGCAGCTTTATCCAGGGGGCGGGTAACACTGAAGCTTTCTTT. Together with reference TRBV5-1 and TRBJ1-1, the CDR3 gives the full variable domain: KAGVTQTPRYLIKTRGQQVTLSCSPISGHRSVSWYQQTPGQGLQFLFEYFSETQRNKGNFPGRFSGRQFSNSRSEMNVSTLELGDSALYLCASSFIQGAGNTEAFFGQGTRLTVV.

This clone was seen a single time. This chain links TRBV10-3 with TRBJ2-1, with TRBD2 matching over 13 bases. Germline assignment: CDR1 ENHRY and CDR2 SYGVKD. The CDR3 has 18 residues. With V trimmed by 6 bases and J by 0 bases, 8 bases remained unmatched. CDR3 sequence: CAIRTRLAGGRSYNEQFF. Written as DNA, the CDR3 is TGTGCCATCAGGACCCGACTAGCGGGAGGCCGCTCCTACAATGAGCAGTTCTTC.

This clone was found once. V gene TRBV7-6 combines with J gene TRBJ1-1, with unresolved D. V dropped 10 bases and J dropped 2 bases, with 17 bases sitting between them. The CDR3 spans 14 residues. Germline CDR1 reads SGHVS; CDR2 reads FNYEAQ. The CDR3 bases are TGTGCCACCACAAAGGGCGAGGGAAACACTGAAGCTTTCTTT. Residues: CATTKGEGNTEAFF.

The V call is TRBV5-4, the J call TRBJ1-2, with D possibly matching TRBD1 (6 bases). V dropped 4 bases and J dropped 7 bases, with 14 bases sitting between them. CDR1 and CDR2 (germline): SGHNT, YYREEE (reference sequence). The CDR3 length is 13 residues. The CDR3 nucleotides read TGTGCCAGCAGCACACAGGGCGGTCGTGGCTACACCTTC. It yields the protein CASSTQGGRGYTF.

The V and J genes are TRBV7-8 and TRBJ1-5, with TRBD1 matching 9 bases. The V and J ends lost 1 base and 9 bases, in that order; junction bases with no gene match: 4. CDR3 length: 14 residues. Germline V gives CDR1 SGHVS, CDR2 FQNEAQ. The CDR3 nucleotides read TGTGCCAGCAGCTTAGTAGACAGGGGGGGGCCCCAGCATTTT. This gives the protein CASSLVDRGGPQHF.

This sequence joins TRBV28 and TRBJ2-1; no clear D. Germline CDR1 MDHEN, CDR2 SYDVKM. The V end was cut by 3 bases, the J end by 0 bases, with 6 bases between. The CDR3 contains 14 residues. The CDR3 region has the DNA TGTGCCAGCAGTTTTGAAAGCTCCTACAATGAGCAGTTCTTC. Translated, it gives CASSFESSYNEQFF.

About this clone itself: Other nucleotide sequences in the sample specify the same CDR3. The chain is built from TRBV28 and TRBJ2-7; TRBD1 aligns across 8 bases. CDR1 is MDHEN and CDR2 is SYDVKM in the germline V gene. V gave up 6 bases and J gave up 1 base; unmatched junction bases: 2. The CDR3 totals 13 residues. CDR3 nucleotides: TGTGCCAGCAGAACAGGGGGTTCCTACGAGCAGTACTTC. This encodes CASRTGGSYEQYF.

This rearrangement joins TRBV6-6 to TRBJ1-2; D gene unclear. There are 13 residues in the CDR3. V was shortened by 5 bases and J by 8 bases, with 15 bases between the two germline ends. Per the germline V gene, CDR1 is MNHNY and CDR2 is SVGAGI (reference sequence). The CDR3 spells CASSEGRSAGYTF. CDR3 DNA: TGTGCCAGCAGTGAGGGAAGATCGGCAGGCTACACCTTC.

The rearrangement uses TRBV7-2 and TRBJ2-7; D possibly corresponds to TRBD1 (6 bases). V lost 5 bases to trimming and J lost 3 bases, with 14 bases between them. Looked up from germline, CDR1 is SGHTA and CDR2 is FQGNSA. The CDR3 spans 14 residues. CDR3 coding DNA: TGTGCCAGCAGCCCCGAAGGGGGACGCTACGAGCAGTACTTC. Its translation is CASSPEGGRYEQYF.

In regard to this clone: This same CDR3 is encoded by further DNA sequences in the sample. The chain couples TRBV5-1 to TRBJ1-1; no definite D call. V lost 0 bases and J lost 2, with 8 bases in between. The CDR3 runs to 14 residues. CDR1 is SGHRS and CDR2 is YFSETQ in the germline V gene. CDR3 sequence: CASSLDGGNTEAFF. In DNA form, the CDR3 reads TGCGCCAGCAGCTTGGACGGAGGCAACACTGAAGCTTTCTTT.

The chain employs TRBV10-3 and TRBJ1-1; D uncertain. Germline CDR1 ENHRY, CDR2 SYGVKD. The CDR3 sequence is 13 residues long. The V end was cut by 3 bases, the J end by 7 bases, with 12 bases between. CDR3 sequence (DNA): TGTGCCATCAGTGACGGGCAGGACTTTGAAGCTTTCTTT. Translation gives CAISDGQDFEAFF.